What follows is one T cell receptor (beta chain) and its context. Its antigen is not known. Without the conserved terminal phenylalanine or tryptophan, this CDR3 likely stems from a read error. This sample is drawn from a study of identical twins' blood T cells. Regarding the study as a whole: Each donor's most abundant TCRbeta clonotypes shared more CDR3 sequences with her twin than unrelated donors.

TCR cDNA libraries came from RNA via a modified published protocol. TCRdb re-called the 5' RACE reads through MiXCR, storing one row per CDR3 protein. The data contain 300,000 to 400,000 distinct CDR3 sequences, 25% to 35% of them singletons. This CDR3 spans 15 amino acids. Trimming stripped 1 base from V and 7 bases from J, with 17 bases between. Germline V gene data show CDR1 as SEHNR and CDR2 as FQNEAQ (reference sequence). This TCR was recovered from a woman aged 18-49 years in good health. V gene TRBV7-9 combines with J gene TRBJ2-7, with D possibly being TRBD2 (6 bases). The sequencing input was PBMCs. This CDR3 is CASSLGLARTEEQYL. In DNA form, the CDR3 reads TGTGCCAGCAGCTTAGGGCTAGCGCGGACGGAAGAGCAGTACTTA.